This T cell receptor (beta chain) was recovered during a study of precursors of human CD4 cytotoxic T cells (dated by TCRdb to the late 2010s). Regarding the complete study: The bulk TCR-seq analysis covered CD4+ memory subsets from some 14 donors in total. Sequences for both the TCRalpha and TCRbeta chains came out of the TCR-seq analysis of over 11 donors (table S7).

The investigation overall reported the following: Only 13 of the 14 donors were included in some bulk TCR-seq comparisons, suggesting that not every subset was available for every donor. According to the authors, a human observational design cannot definitively establish the direction of differentiation between precursor and effector cells. Expanded effector clonotypes accounted for a larger share of IL-7Rhigh TEMRA clonotypes than of TEM or TCM clonotypes. More restricted TCR repertoires, with lower diversity and more expanded clonotypes, were shown by IL-7Rhigh and IL-7R- TEMRA subsets than by TCM and TEM subsets.

A word on this clonotype: The antigen this receptor binds is unknown. With a much larger clone just one base away, this may be a read error.

After removal of 3 bases from V and 5 bases from J, the junction retains 9 bases not matched to a gene. Per the germline V gene, SGHRS is the CDR1 and YFSETQ is the CDR2. From the cysteine up to the phenylalanine, the CDR3 has a length of 15 residues. Only the CDR3 DNA is retained, 45 bases long and in frame from the first base. Bulk UMI-based TCR sequencing was performed on four sorted CD4+ memory subsets (TCM, TEM, IL-7Rhigh TEMRA, IL-7R- TEMRA) to test a precursor-effector relationship among CD4 cytotoxic T cells. Cells were obtained from peripheral blood mononuclear cells that had been isolated from human blood. The instrument given in TCRdb is Illumina MiSeq. The published analysis was carried out like this. To quantify repertoire diversity, the Shannon-Wiener index was calculated using VDJtools. Expanded TCRbeta clonotypes were defined as those with a clonotype frequency of at least 3. Using fastp trimming at Q25 and MiXCR clonotype assembly, TCRdb reanalyzed the public sequencing data and kept in-frame beta chains. Each entry merges the rows of one CDR3 protein and shows their most common DNA and genes. The V and J calls and clone size are TCRdb's, not the authors'. Across this sample there are 490 or so distinct CDR3 sequences, with 15% to 20% seen only once. The biggest ten clones account for over 15% of the sample.

The rearranged chain carries TRBV5-1 and TRBJ2-5, and 8 junctional nucleotides match TRBD1. The material sequenced was memory CD4+ T cells from blood (PBMCs). The origin of this receptor is a human donor in good health. Here the CDR3 is given as CASSSRTGKGETQYF. The sequence in DNA is TGCGCCAGCAGCTCCCGGACAGGGAAAGGGGAGACCCAGTACTTC.